Shown below are 16 T cell receptor beta chains from a single sample sequenced in a study of blood T cell repertoires in COVID-19. The method was immunoSEQ multiplex PCR; TCRdb's version includes in-frame clones alone and lacks a portion of them. This table holds about 110,000 clones, 88% found once. Sequencing input: peripheral blood. The source is a human donor in a cohort sampled during active COVID-19.

This clone occurred a few times. The chain recombines TRBV6-5 with TRBJ2-1; 7 bases are a match to TRBD1. The CDR3 extends over 11 amino acids. Germline V gives CDR1 MNHEY, CDR2 SVGAGI. After removal of 11 bases from V and 3 bases from J, the junction contained 1 base not matched to a gene. CDR3 nucleotide sequence: TGTGCCCACAGGGGCTACAATGAGCAGTTCTTC. Its translation: CAHRGYNEQFF.

This clone was seen only once. Other DNA sequences in this sample translate to the same CDR3. V is TRBV5-1 and J is TRBJ2-2; D remains ambiguous. The V end lost 4 bases, the J end lost 2 bases, and 3 bases lay between the germline ends. Germline V gives CDR1 SGHRS, CDR2 YFSETQ. The CDR3 spans 12 residues. The DNA for the CDR3 is TGCGCCAGCAGCCTCAACACCGGGGAGCTGTTTTTT. Translated, it gives CASSLNTGELFF.

The rearrangement uses TRBV5-1 and TRBJ1-1; 7 positions match TRBD1. The CDR3 runs to 15 residues. The V gene end was trimmed by 0 bases and the J gene end by 3 bases; junction bases not matched to a gene: 5. Germline CDR1 and CDR2: SGHRS and YFSETQ. CDR3 in amino acids: CASSLEGTAYTEAFF. Written as DNA, the CDR3 is TGCGCCAGCAGCTTGGAGGGGACAGCATACACTGAAGCTTTCTTT.

This clone appeared a few times. J is TRBJ1-2 and V is TRBV7-9, with 8 positions matching TRBD1. CDR1 is SEHNR, CDR2 FQNEAQ, per germline (reference sequence). The CDR3 loop spans 15 amino acids. V was pared by 6 bases and J by 6 bases, with 12 bases of the junction left unmatched. The chain's CDR3 is CASSPQAQGGDGYTF. The CDR3 DNA is TGTGCCAGCAGTCCCCAGGCACAGGGGGGCGATGGCTACACCTTC.

The V and J genes are TRBV10-3 and TRBJ2-7; 7 bases fit TRBD2. V dropped 3 bases and J dropped 5; count of bases not matched to a gene: 7. CDR1 and CDR2 (germline): ENHRY, SYGVKD. CDR3 size: 14 residues. The CDR3 region has the DNA TGTGCCATCAGTGAAAATGGCGGGAGCAACGAGCAGTACTTC. Encoded protein: CAISENGGSNEQYF.

The V and J genes are TRBV3-1 (or the pseudogene TRBV3-2) and TRBJ2-7, with 7 bases aligning to TRBD1. The CDR3 length is 12 residues. Germline CDR1 and CDR2: LGHDT and YNNKEL (reference sequence). J gave up 4 bases and V 3 bases, and 0 bases lay outside the gene matches. The CDR3 coding sequence is TGTGCCAGCAGCCAGGGACAGTACGAGCAGTACTTC. Translated, it gives CASSQGQYEQYF.

The rearrangement joins TRBV2 to TRBJ2-2; D may be TRBD1 (6 bases). The CDR3 length is 16 residues. Germline V lookup: CDR1 SNHLY, CDR2 FYNNEI. V was shortened by 5 bases and J by 6 bases, with 19 bases between the two germline ends. CDR3 loop: CASSSRGGVASGELFF. CDR3 coding DNA: TGTGCCAGCAGTTCCAGAGGGGGTGTTGCCTCCGGGGAGCTGTTTTTT.

The CDR3 DNA follows: TGCGCCAGCACCAACCTGGGAGGAGGGGTGCATGAGCAGTTCTTC. Its protein product is CASTNLGGGVHEQFF. The gene calls are TRBV5-1 and TRBJ2-1, with D possibly being TRBD2 (6 bases). CDR1 is SGHRS and CDR2 is YFSETQ in the germline V gene. Trimming removed 6 bases from V and 8 bases from J, with 21 bases in between. The CDR3 spans 15 residues.

The chain recombines TRBV19 with TRBJ1-2; TRBD1 matches 8 bases. Germline V CDR1 and CDR2: LNHDA, SQIVND (reference sequence). The CDR3 runs 16 residues. Losses at the gene ends were 5 bases for V and 4 bases for J; bases not matched to a gene: 12. The CDR3 DNA follows: TGTGCCAGTAGTGAGGCAACCGGGACAGGCACCTATGGCTACACCTTC. This gives the protein CASSEATGTGTYGYTF. Full variable domain (outside the CDR3, taken from reference TRBV19 and TRBJ1-2): DGGITQSPKYLFRKEGQNVTLSCEQNLNHDAMYWYRQDPGQGLRLIYYSQIVNDFQKGDIAEGYSVSREKKESFPLTVTSAQKNPTAFYLCASSEATGTGTYGYTFGSGTRLTVV.

The gene calls are TRBV10-1 and TRBJ2-3; perhaps TRBD1 as D (5 bases). V lost 8 bases and J 2 bases, leaving 20 bases between the germline ends. The CDR3 spans 16 residues. Looked up from germline, CDR1 is WNHNN and CDR2 is SYGVQD (reference sequence). CDR3 in amino acids: CASSKVWGIDTDTQYF. The CDR3 coding sequence is TGCGCCAGCTCGAAAGTCTGGGGCATCGACACAGATACGCAGTATTTT.

This clone was counted between two and nine times. This chain joins TRBV2 and TRBJ1-2, with TRBD1 as a possible D gene (6 bases). Trimming removed 5 bases at V and 8 bases at J, with 15 bases between. Germline V gene sequence: CDR1 SNHLY, CDR2 FYNNEI. This CDR3 is 13 amino acids long. CDR3 region: CASSNREIIGYTF. The CDR3 DNA reads as TGTGCCAGCAGTAACAGGGAAATTATCGGCTACACCTTC.

Concerning this clone: The junction departs from germline at one end; a sequencing error may be responsible. This chain links TRBV4-2 with TRBJ2-3; 9 nucleotides line up with TRBD2. This CDR3 has 22 amino acids. Germline V gene data show CDR1 as LGHNA and CDR2 as YNFKEQ. In DNA form, the CDR3 reads TGTGCCAGCAGCCCTACCTGGTATGGCGGGGGGGCCGAGTTAATTGCCACAGTTACGCAGTATTTT. Translated: CASSPTWYGGGAELIATVTQYF.

The V call is TRBV7-8, the J call TRBJ2-5; 8 nucleotides line up with TRBD2. Germline V gives CDR1 SGHVS, CDR2 FQNEAQ. This CDR3 comprises 16 residues. Unmatched junction bases numbered 20, after V lost 8 bases and J lost 9 bases. The CDR3 is CASLTPSGGKRRPQYF. The CDR3 region has the DNA TGTGCCAGCCTTACCCCCAGCGGGGGCAAGAGAAGGCCCCAGTACTTC.

The V call is TRBV25-1, the J call TRBJ2-3; tentative D call: TRBD2 (6 bases). The CDR3 totals 15 residues. Trimming took off 2 bases at V and 3 bases at J, with 12 bases between the two ends. CDR1 is MGHDK and CDR2 is SYGVNS in the germline V gene. CDR3: CASSEEGRKTDTQYF. The CDR3 nucleotides are TGTGCCAGCAGTGAAGAGGGGAGGAAGACAGATACGCAGTATTTT.

The genes are TRBV19 and TRBJ1-1; D is unresolved. The germline CDR1 and CDR2 sequences are LNHDA and SQIVND (reference sequence). Trimming cost V 2 bases and J 6 bases, with 13 bases left between them. This CDR3 is 14 amino acids long. The CDR3 loop reads CASSIMQASPEAFF. The CDR3 DNA sequence: TGTGCCAGTAGTATAATGCAGGCGTCCCCTGAAGCTTTCTTT.

The chain uses TRBV11-2 and TRBJ2-5, with D unclear. With 3 bases removed from V and 2 bases from J, the gap between germline ends came to 10 bases. There are 14 residues in the CDR3. Germline V gene data show CDR1 as SGHAT and CDR2 as FQNNGV. Here the CDR3 reads CASSFNWQQETQYF. The CDR3 nucleotides are TGTGCCAGCAGCTTTAATTGGCAGCAAGAGACCCAGTACTTC.